Shown below are 32 T cell receptor beta chains from a single sample sequenced in a study of cytomegalovirus exposure and HLA in healthy donors. Primers: 60 Vbeta forward and 13 Jbeta reverse. Measured with immunoSEQ multiplex PCR; TCRdb has only the in-frame clones, and not every one. This sample carries 150,000 or so clones, over 60% of them seen once, and the ten largest clones take about 1.6%. What was sequenced was PBMCs. The receptors stem from a girl between 5 and 17 years old in good health and CMV-seronegative.

The chain couples TRBV6-6 to TRBJ1-4, with 8 nucleotides matching TRBD1. The CDR3 has 15 residues. The V segment lost 2 bases and the J segment 7 bases; nucleotides outside the gene matches: 6. Germline V gives CDR1 MNHNY, CDR2 SVGAGI (reference sequence). The CDR3 protein is CASSYPDRGSEKLFF. Here the CDR3 DNA reads TGTGCCAGCAGTTACCCCGACAGGGGAAGTGAAAAACTGTTTTTT.

This clone showed up many times. The chain links TRBV6-4 to TRBJ2-1, with 10 bases matching TRBD2. With V trimmed by 0 bases and J by 6 bases, 5 bases remained unmatched. Germline loops: CDR1 MRHNA, CDR2 SNTAGT. The CDR3 runs to 16 residues. CDR3 DNA: TGTGCCAGCAGTGACTCAGGAACTAGCGGGGCCAATGAGCAGTTCTTC. Its translation is CASSDSGTSGANEQFF.

The V call is TRBV7-2, the J call TRBJ1-1; D perhaps matches TRBD1 (6 bases). Germline V gene data show CDR1 as SGHTA and CDR2 as FQGNSA. V lost 5 bases and J lost 4, with 11 bases in between. The CDR3 sequence is 13 residues long. CDR3 sequence reads: CASSPQQGTEAFF. CDR3 DNA: TGTGCCAGCAGCCCTCAACAGGGCACTGAAGCTTTCTTT.

The chain is built from TRBV5-1 and TRBJ2-7; 10 bases match TRBD1. CDR3 size: 16 residues. Germline values: CDR1 SGHRS, CDR2 YFSETQ. Trimming took 5 bases from V and 1 from J; bases not matched to a gene: 9. The CDR3 protein is CASSALGQGTSYEQYF. The CDR3 DNA reads TGCGCCAGCAGTGCGCTGGGACAGGGGACATCCTACGAGCAGTACTTC.

The rearrangement links TRBV9 to TRBJ2-3, with D possibly being TRBD2 (5 bases). The CDR3 runs to 14 residues. V lost 4 bases and J 5 bases, leaving 14 bases between the germline ends. The germline V gene has CDR1 SGDLS and CDR2 YYNGEE. DNA of the CDR3: TGTGCCAGCAGCCCTGGTAGCGTCAGAGATACGCAGTATTTT. This codes for CASSPGSVRDTQYF.

This chain uses TRBV6-1 with TRBJ2-5, with TRBD1 matching 9 bases. Losses at the gene ends were 8 bases for V and 5 bases for J; bases not matched to a gene: 9. Germline CDR1 reads MNHNS; CDR2 reads SASEGT. The CDR3 consists of 14 residues. The CDR3 spells CASLPGQGAETQYF. Here the CDR3 DNA reads TGTGCCAGCCTCCCGGGACAGGGAGCGGAGACCCAGTACTTC.

The chain joins TRBV6-5 to TRBJ1-2, with unresolved D. Germline values: CDR1 MNHEY, CDR2 SVGAGI. CDR3 length: 13 amino acids. V lost 8 bases, J lost 3 bases, and 13 bases lay in between. CDR3 residues: CASSPGLYYGYTF. The CDR3 region has the DNA TGTGCCAGCTCCCCGGGTTTGTACTATGGCTACACCTTC.

The chain links TRBV7-2 to TRBJ2-5; tentatively, D is TRBD2 (6 bases). Trimming pared 4 bases from V and 1 base from J, leaving 10 bases between. Germline V CDR1 and CDR2: SGHTA, FQGNSA. CDR3 length: 14 amino acids. As DNA, the CDR3 is TGTGCCAGCAGCTACCCCGGGAGCCAAGAGACCCAGTACTTC. This encodes CASSYPGSQETQYF.

CDR3 region: CASSIQGWETQYF. The CDR3 DNA reads as TGTGCCAGTAGTATACAGGGGTGGGAGACCCAGTACTTC. The V call is TRBV19, the J call TRBJ2-5, with D perhaps TRBD1 (6 bases). The CDR3 contains 13 residues. The V end lost 2 bases, the J end lost 5 bases, and 9 bases lay between the germline ends. Germline-derived CDR1 and CDR2 are LNHDA and SQIVND (reference sequence).

V is TRBV2 and J is TRBJ1-1; no firm D call. This CDR3 has 13 amino acids. The V end was cut by 1 base, the J end by 8 bases, with 11 bases between. Germline CDR1 reads SNHLY; CDR2 reads FYNNEI. The CDR3 sequence is CASSEVGPAEAFF. The CDR3 region has the DNA TGTGCCAGCAGTGAAGTCGGTCCCGCCGAAGCTTTCTTT.

The V call is TRBV28, the J call TRBJ2-7; TRBD1 matches 9 bases. V lost 6 bases to trimming and J lost 3 bases; unmatched junction nucleotides: 9. Germline CDR1 reads MDHEN; CDR2 reads SYDVKM. The CDR3 is made up of 15 amino acids. The CDR3 loop is CASRRWGQGIYEQYF. In nucleotides, the CDR3 is TGTGCCAGCAGAAGGTGGGGACAGGGTATCTACGAGCAGTACTTC.

The rearrangement uses TRBV5-4 and TRBJ2-3, with 8 bases identical to TRBD2. CDR3 size: 16 residues. Trimming took 0 bases from V and 7 from J; bases not matched to a gene: 10. From germline, CDR1 is SGHNT and CDR2 YYREEE (reference sequence). As DNA, the CDR3 is TGTGCCAGCAGCTTGGCGCCCGGGGGGGAGGGATATACGCAGTATTTT. Residues: CASSLAPGGEGYTQYF.

This chain connects TRBV5-1 to TRBJ1-1; 7 positions match TRBD1. Germline CDR1 SGHRS, CDR2 YFSETQ. J was trimmed by 11 bases and V by 0 bases; bases with no gene match: 4. The CDR3 length is 12 residues. In DNA form, the CDR3 reads TGCGCCAGCAGCTTGGACGGGACAGAGGCTTTCTTT. Translating gives CASSLDGTEAFF.

To note about this clone: One junction end disagrees with the germline gene, perhaps due to a read error. This CDR3 reads CASSGWDYGYPF. CDR3 coding DNA: TGTGCCAGCAGTGGCTGGGACTATGGCTACCCCTTC. The rearrangement links TRBV25-1 to TRBJ1-2; a weak D match, TRBD1 (5 bases). In germline, CDR1 is MGHDK, CDR2 SYGVNS. CDR3 length: 12 residues.

The CDR3 region is CASSLGGGYYEQYF. The CDR3 coding sequence is TGTGCCAGCAGCTTAGGCGGGGGATATTACGAGCAGTACTTC. The rearrangement joins TRBV7-6 to TRBJ2-7, with 7 bases aligning to TRBD2. The CDR3 contains 14 residues. Germline-derived CDR1 and CDR2 are SGHVS and FNYEAQ. J gave up 4 bases and V 1 base, and 4 bases lay outside the gene matches. The full variable domain, its missing parts supplied by reference TRBV7-6 and TRBJ2-7, is GAGVSQSPRYKVTKRGQDVALRCDPISGHVSLYWYRQALGQGPEFLTYFNYEAQQDKSGLPNDRFSAERPEGSISTLTIQRTEQRDSAMYRCASSLGGGYYEQYFGPGTRLTVT.

The chain employs TRBV2 and TRBJ2-5; 13 nucleotides align to TRBD2. Germline lookup yields CDR1 SNHLY and CDR2 FYNNEI. V gave up 4 bases and J gave up 4 bases; unmatched junction bases: 9. The CDR3 has 17 residues. In nucleotides, the CDR3 is TGTGCCAGCAGTGGAACTAGCGGGGGGGGGTGGTCAGAGACCCAGTACTTC. This sequence encodes CASSGTSGGGWSETQYF.

The rearrangement uses TRBV19 and TRBJ2-5; 7 bases are a match to TRBD1. Germline CDR1 is LNHDA and CDR2 is SQIVND (reference sequence). This CDR3 is 16 amino acids long. V was clipped by 4 bases and J by 5 bases; unmatched bases: 13. CDR3 bases: TGTGCCAGTAGTACGTCGGACAGGTCGCCGGAGGAGACCCAGTACTTC. It encodes CASSTSDRSPEETQYF.

V is TRBV29-1 and J is TRBJ1-1; the D gene is possibly TRBD1 (6 bases). V shed 7 bases and J shed 4 bases, with 16 bases lying between them. CDR1 is SQVTM and CDR2 is ANQGSEA in the germline V gene. CDR3 length: 13 residues. The CDR3 protein is CSGGEGGVTEAFF. The CDR3 DNA reads TGCAGCGGGGGGGAGGGGGGAGTCACTGAAGCTTTCTTT.

This clone has just a few counts. This chain joins TRBV2 and TRBJ1-5; weak D call: TRBD1 (6 bases). Trimming stripped 3 bases from V and 3 bases from J, with 15 bases between. CDR1 and CDR2 (germline): SNHLY, FYNNEI. The CDR3 contains 16 residues. In DNA, the CDR3 is TGTGCCAGCAGTGATCAGGGGCCAGCCAACAATCAGCCCCAGCATTTT. This gives the protein CASSDQGPANNQPQHF.

V usage is TRBV29-1 and J usage is TRBJ1-2; D is unresolved. CDR1 and CDR2 from the germline V gene are SQVTM and ANQGSEA. Trimming pared 4 bases from V and 5 bases from J, leaving 11 bases between. The CDR3 has 12 amino acids. The CDR3 DNA follows: TGCAGCGTTGGGGAGGAGTGGTATGGCTACACCTTC. It encodes CSVGEEWYGYTF.

V gene TRBV6-6 combines with J gene TRBJ1-1, with 11 bases aligning to TRBD1. CDR1 MNHNY and CDR2 SVGAGI come from the germline V gene (reference sequence). After removal of 5 bases from V and 8 bases from J, the junction contained 7 bases not matched to a gene. This CDR3 contains 14 residues. CDR3 coding DNA: TGTGCCAGCAGTACCGGGACAGGGGGACCCGAAGCTTTCTTT. Its protein is CASSTGTGGPEAFF.

The gene calls are TRBV10-3 and TRBJ2-2; D might be TRBD1 (6 bases). Germline V gene data show CDR1 as ENHRY and CDR2 as SYGVKD. This CDR3 spans 14 amino acids. V shed 7 bases and J shed 2 bases, with 11 bases lying between them. Here the CDR3 reads CAIKGTINTGELFF. For the CDR3, the DNA is TGTGCCATCAAAGGGACAATTAACACCGGGGAGCTGTTTTTT.

The rearrangement uses TRBV19 and TRBJ2-7; D possibly corresponds to TRBD2 (5 bases). Germline V lookup: CDR1 LNHDA, CDR2 SQIVND (reference sequence). This CDR3 comprises 16 residues. The V gene lost 0 bases and the J gene lost 3 bases, with 15 bases spanning the gap. The CDR3 here is CASSIDFEAAFYEQYF. The CDR3 DNA follows: TGTGCCAGTAGTATAGATTTTGAAGCGGCCTTCTACGAGCAGTACTTC.

The gene calls are TRBV18 and TRBJ1-6; TRBD1 aligns across 8 bases. There are 14 residues in the CDR3. The V gene's germline CDR1 is KGHSH and CDR2 LQKENI. The V and J ends lost 5 bases and 7 bases, in that order; junction bases with no gene match: 4. The CDR3 DNA reads as TGTGCCAGCTCATCGACAGGGGACAATTCACCCCTCCACTTT. Its protein product is CASSSTGDNSPLHF.

The V and J genes are TRBV30 and TRBJ1-3, with D maybe TRBD1 (5 bases). The CDR3 is 15 residues long. Trimming cost V 0 bases and J 0 bases, with 9 bases left between them. Per the germline V gene, CDR1 is GTSNPN and CDR2 is SVGIG (reference sequence). The CDR3 nucleotides are TGTGCCTGGAGTGTACGGCAGGGCTCTGGAAACACCATATATTTT. Translated: CAWSVRQGSGNTIYF.

This clone was recorded only once. The V and J genes are TRBV6-6 and TRBJ1-2, with a weak D call TRBD1 (5 bases). Trimming stripped 0 bases from V and 6 bases from J, with 14 bases between. This CDR3 contains 15 residues. The V gene's germline CDR1 is MNHNY and CDR2 SVGAGI (reference sequence). The CDR3 sequence: CASSYSGGVVDGYTF. The CDR3 bases are TGTGCCAGCAGTTACTCTGGGGGGGTGGTAGATGGCTACACCTTC.

This chain connects TRBV12-2 to TRBJ2-7; the DNA was not used to check the table's D call, TRBD2. TRBV12-2 is marked as a pseudogene. The CDR3 contains 16 residues. CDR3 sequence (DNA): TGTGCAAGTCGCTACCGGGGTGGGTCTAGCTCCTACGAGCAGTACTTC. Its translation: CASRYRGGSSSYEQYF.

V gene TRBV10-1 combines with J gene TRBJ2-2; TRBD1 agrees at 7 bases. J was trimmed by 4 bases and V by 4 bases; bases with no gene match: 3. Germline values: CDR1 WNHNN, CDR2 SYGVQD (reference sequence). The CDR3 sequence is 14 residues long. The CDR3 spells CASSVDRITGELFF. CDR3 DNA: TGCGCCAGCAGTGTGGACAGGATCACCGGGGAGCTGTTTTTT.

The V gene is TRBV2, the J gene TRBJ1-1, with a tentative D call TRBD1 (5 bases). Germline CDR1 SNHLY, CDR2 FYNNEI. V was clipped by 3 bases and J by 2 bases, with 10 bases between them. This CDR3 comprises 14 residues. The DNA of the CDR3 is TGTGCCAGCAGTGAGGGGCGTACCAACACTGAAGCTTTCTTT. Translated: CASSEGRTNTEAFF.

Only a few counts were recorded for this clone. V gene TRBV7-2 combines with J gene TRBJ2-1; D is ambiguous. The V end was cut by 1 base, the J end by 5 bases, with 15 bases between. The germline gives CDR1 SGHTA, CDR2 FQGNSA. CDR3 length: 16 amino acids. CDR3 region: CASSLDLWSADNEQFF. The CDR3 region has the DNA TGTGCCAGCAGCTTAGACCTCTGGAGCGCTGACAATGAGCAGTTCTTC.

The gene calls are TRBV7-3 and TRBJ1-1, with a possible D match to TRBD1 (5 bases). V shed 8 bases and J shed 10 bases, with 17 bases lying between them. From germline, CDR1 is SGHTA and CDR2 FQGTGA. This CDR3 has 12 amino acids. The CDR3 is CASGGRGGLAFF. The CDR3 nucleotides are TGTGCCAGCGGCGGGAGGGGTGGGTTAGCTTTCTTT.

The rearrangement joins TRBV27 to TRBJ1-1; D possibly corresponds to TRBD1 (5 bases). Germline values: CDR1 MNHEY, CDR2 SMNVEV (reference sequence). The CDR3 has 14 amino acids. V was clipped by 6 bases and J by 12 bases, with 23 bases between them. This CDR3 is CASRPRPAGRETFF. CDR3 DNA sequence: TGTGCCAGCAGGCCACGTCCGGCGGGACGGGAAACTTTCTTT.